A selection of T cell receptor beta chains follows, all from one sample in a study of PD-1 blockade in classical Hodgkin lymphoma. Sequencing used immunoSEQ multiplex PCR; TCRdb keeps in-frame clones, though not all of them. The sample has 40,000 or so clones; approximately 78% are singletons. The specimen comprised peripheral blood mononuclear cells (PBMCs), sampled at baseline. Receptors were obtained from a human donor with classical Hodgkin lymphoma. Each CDR3 is given with its conserved first and last residue. A D gene is named only where the DNA matches it firmly. Not all rows give a size; the values are once, few, many and, for expanded clones, a class.

V	D	size	J	DNA	CDR3
TRBV7-8	.	.	TRBJ2-7	TGTGCCAGCAGCTTAACCCGGGGGCTCTACGAGCAGTACTTC	CASSLTRGLYEQYF
TRBV7-2	.	.	TRBJ2-5	TGTGCCAGCAGCCCTAGAATGGGAGAGACCCAGTACTTC	CASSPRMGETQYF
TRBV5-1	.	.	TRBJ2-5	TGCGCCAGCAGCCGGGGATTGGGGGGCGGAGGGCAAGAGACCCAGTACTTC	CASSRGLGGGGQETQYF
TRBV18	TRBD1	.	TRBJ1-2	TGTGCCAGCTCACCATATAGGGGGCGCTTAGATGGCTACACCTTC	CASSPYRGRLDGYTF
TRBV5-1	.	.	TRBJ1-4	TGCGCCAGCAGGGTGGGGGTTCCTAATGAAAAACTGTTTTTT	CASRVGVPNEKLFF
TRBV29-1	TRBD2	.	TRBJ2-7	TGCAGTCGGGGGGGAGGTTTTTCCTACGAGCAGTACTTC	CSRGGGFSYEQYF
TRBV7-9	TRBD1	.	TRBJ2-7	TGTGCCAGCAGCCTTAAGGTAGAGGGACAGTGGTGGGACGAGCAGTACTTC	CASSLKVEGQWWDEQYF
TRBV9	.	once	TRBJ2-3	TGTGCCAGCAGCGTAGGAGGGGGGATCGCAGATACGCAGTATTTT	CASSVGGGIADTQYF
TRBV9	.	few	TRBJ2-3	TGTGCCAGCAGCGTAGTGGACACAGATACGCAGTATTTT	CASSVVDTDTQYF
TRBV6-6	.	.	TRBJ1-1	TGTGCCAGCAGTTACGGGCAGGAATGGAACACTGAAGCTTTCTTT	CASSYGQEWNTEAFF
TRBV6-4	.	.	TRBJ2-1	TGTGCCAGCAGCCTTACCGAATACAATGAGCAGTTCTTC	CASSLTEYNEQFF
TRBV5-1	TRBD1	.	TRBJ1-6	TGCGCCAGCAGCGAACGGACAGGGAAGGATTCACCCCTCCACTTT	CASSERTGKDSPLHF
TRBV5-6	.	.	TRBJ1-2	TGTGCCAGCAGCGCTGGCCCCGGATATGGCTACACCTTC	CASSAGPGYGYTF
TRBV6-6	.	.	TRBJ2-2	TGTGCCAGCAGTTACCAAACCCTGGCCGGGGAGCTGTTTTTT	CASSYQTLAGELFF
TRBV29-1	TRBD2	.	TRBJ2-7	TGCAGCGTTGAAGATCAGGACCGGGAGGACGAGCAGTACTTC	CSVEDQDREDEQYF
TRBV7-9	TRBD1	.	TRBJ2-3	TGTGCCAGCAGCTTCCGGGACAGGGAGGAGCGAGATACGCAGTATTTT	CASSFRDREERDTQYF
TRBV15	.	.	TRBJ1-2	TGTGCCACCAGCAGAGATGAGGCCTCTTCCTATGGCTACACCTTC	CATSRDEASSYGYTF
TRBV7-6	TRBD2	.	TRBJ2-2	TGTGCCAGCAGCCCTGGACTAGCGGGCACCGGGGAGCTGTTTTTT	CASSPGLAGTGELFF
TRBV5-4	TRBD2	.	TRBJ2-7	TGTGCCAGCAGCCCGGGACTAGAGGGCTACGAGCAGTACTTC	CASSPGLEGYEQYF
TRBV6-5	TRBD2	.	TRBJ2-7	TGTGCCAGCAGCCACACTAGCGGGGCCTACGAGCAGTACTTC	CASSHTSGAYEQYF
TRBV19	.	.	TRBJ2-2	TGTGCCAGTAGTACATCTCACAACACCGGGGAGCTGTTTTTT	CASSTSHNTGELFF
TRBV19	.	.	TRBJ2-1	TGTGCCAGTAGTACACCCGGGGGTGAGCAGTTCTTC	CASSTPGGEQFF
TRBV27	TRBD1	once	TRBJ2-6	TGTGCCAGCAGATTCACAGGGGGCCCTGGGGCCAACGTCCTGACTTTC	CASRFTGGPGANVLTF
TRBV18	TRBD1	.	TRBJ2-7	TGTGCCAGCTCACCAAGGACAGGGAAAGACGAGCAGTACTTC	CASSPRTGKDEQYF
TRBV5-1	.	.	TRBJ2-1	TGCGCCAGCAGCTTGGGTGGGGGCCGGAGGAATGAGCAGTTCTTC	CASSLGGGRRNEQFF
TRBV5-6	TRBD2	.	TRBJ2-5	TGTGCCAGCAGCTTGTCGGACCTCGGACTAGCGGGGGACGAGACCCAGTACTTC	CASSLSDLGLAGDETQYF
TRBV7-8	.	.	TRBJ1-2	TGTGCCAGCAGCCCATCAGCGTTGGGGGCGGCTGGCTACACCTTC	CASSPSALGAAGYTF
TRBV14	.	.	TRBJ1-6	TGTGCCAGCAGCCACGGGGTCGGATATAATTCACCCCTCCACTTT	CASSHGVGYNSPLHF
TRBV15	.	.	TRBJ1-2	TGTGCCACCAGCAGAGATGGGGTTGGGGGAAGAAACTATGGCTACACCTTC	CATSRDGVGGRNYGYTF
TRBV5-4	TRBD2	.	TRBJ2-3	TGTGCCAGCAGCTCGGGACTAGTAGCAGATACGCAGTATTTT	CASSSGLVADTQYF
TRBV6-5	.	.	TRBJ1-6	TGTGCCAGCAGGGGGATTCTTTCTTCACCCCTCCACTTT	CASRGILSSPLHF
TRBV5-8	.	few	TRBJ1-5	TGTGCCAGCATCCTGTATGGGCTTAGCAATCAGCCCCAGCATTTT	CASILYGLSNQPQHF
TRBV4-3	TRBD2	.	TRBJ2-3	TGCGCCAGCAGCTCCCAAGGACTAGCGGGGGGGGATACGCAGTATTTT	CASSSQGLAGGDTQYF